The subject of this entry is one T cell receptor (beta chain). Its cognate antigen has yet to be identified. Per-base qualities were not stored, and no clone one base away is much larger. Explained via the paper, the treatment or condition label denotes: in vitro stimulation with specific CMV peptide epitopes to enrich CMV-specific T cells. This sample is drawn from a study of T cell repertoires in cytomegalovirus infection (dated by TCRdb to the late 2010s). Regarding the research as a whole: Peptide stimulations targeted recently identified HLA-C-restricted CMV epitopes, whose presentation resists viral immunomodulation, together with well-studied HLA-B-restricted epitopes. Donor HLA type was relevant to the analysis, as public TCR beta signatures indicated carriage of CMV infection together with the matching HLA type.

The sequencing machine was an Illumina HiSeq 1500. TCRdb reran the public reads through fastp at Q25 and MiXCR, keeping productive beta chains. When rows share a CDR3 protein, they turn into one entry using the most common DNA and genes. The sample yields just over 450,000 distinct CDR3 sequences; about 42% were counted once. The ten largest clones take up just under 45% of the sample. The study at large found these results: The ex vivo response was dominated by HLA-C-restricted CMV-specific TCR beta clonotypes, which also provided the single most frequent clonotype in two of eight donors. Cumulative frequency of public TCR beta family members discriminated carriers of CMV infection plus the relevant HLA type in this cohort and an independent 352-donor cohort.

The CDR3 has 12 amino acids, counting the end cysteine and phenylalanine. Kept here is only the CDR3 DNA, which spans 36 bases and is read in frame from base 1. V loses 7 bases of germline sequence and J loses 1 base, and the interval between the two ends is 7 bases. The V gene is TRBV12-3 or TRBV12-4 and the J gene is TRBJ2-5, with no confident D gene call. The receptor's source is a human donor in good health (CMV status not recorded). Some clones in this sample may be carry-over from other donors' samples. Sequenced here: cultured PBMCs, sampled from culture after CMV antigen stimulation. This receptor carries the CDR3 CASMGFQETQYF. The DNA is as follows: TGTGCCAGCATGGGGTTCCAAGAGACCCAGTACTTC.